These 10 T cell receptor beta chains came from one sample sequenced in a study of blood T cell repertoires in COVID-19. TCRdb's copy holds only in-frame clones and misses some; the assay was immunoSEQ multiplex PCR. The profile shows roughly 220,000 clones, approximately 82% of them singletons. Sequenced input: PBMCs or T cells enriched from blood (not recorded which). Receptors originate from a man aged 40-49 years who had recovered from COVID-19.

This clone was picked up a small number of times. The CDR3 sequence is CASSPGEEGNTEAFF. Here the CDR3 DNA reads TGTGCCAGCAGTCCCGGGGAGGAGGGCAACACTGAAGCTTTCTTT. The rearrangement links TRBV28 to TRBJ1-1, with no clear D. CDR3 length: 15 residues. Germline lookup yields CDR1 MDHEN and CDR2 SYDVKM. The V gene lost 5 bases and the J gene lost 2 bases, with 15 bases spanning the gap.

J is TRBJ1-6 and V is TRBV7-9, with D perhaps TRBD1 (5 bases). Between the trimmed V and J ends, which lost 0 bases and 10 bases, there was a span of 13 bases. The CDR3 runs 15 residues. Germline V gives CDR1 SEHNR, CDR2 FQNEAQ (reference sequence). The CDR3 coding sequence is TGTGCCAGCAGCTTAGCGGCGGCAGGGCGATCACCCCTCCACTTT. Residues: CASSLAAAGRSPLHF.

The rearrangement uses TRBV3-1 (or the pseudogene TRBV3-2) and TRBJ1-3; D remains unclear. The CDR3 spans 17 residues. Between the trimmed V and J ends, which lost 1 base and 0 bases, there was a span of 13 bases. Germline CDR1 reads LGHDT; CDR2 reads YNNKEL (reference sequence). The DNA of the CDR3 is TGTGCCAGCAGCCAAGTCCCCCGCGGAGACTCTGGAAACACCATATATTTT. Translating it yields CASSQVPRGDSGNTIYF.

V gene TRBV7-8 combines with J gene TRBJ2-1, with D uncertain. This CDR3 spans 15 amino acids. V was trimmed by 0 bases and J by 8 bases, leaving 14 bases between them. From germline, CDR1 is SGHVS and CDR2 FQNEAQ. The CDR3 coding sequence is TGTGCCAGCAGCTTAGCCGGAGTCCTAATCCATGAGCAGTTCTTC. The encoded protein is CASSLAGVLIHEQFF.

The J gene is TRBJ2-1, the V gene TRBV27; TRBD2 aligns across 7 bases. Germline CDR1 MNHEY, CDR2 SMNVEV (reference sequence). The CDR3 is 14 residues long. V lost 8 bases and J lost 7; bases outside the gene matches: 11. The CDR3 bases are TGTGCCAGCGGTAAGCGGGAACGTAGGAATGAGCAGTTCTTC. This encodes CASGKRERRNEQFF.

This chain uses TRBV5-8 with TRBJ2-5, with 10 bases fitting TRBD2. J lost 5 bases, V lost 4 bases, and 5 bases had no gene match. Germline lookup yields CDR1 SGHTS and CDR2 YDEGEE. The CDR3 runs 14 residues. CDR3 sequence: CASSLAGAGETQYF. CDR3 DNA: TGTGCCAGCAGCCTAGCGGGAGCGGGGGAGACCCAGTACTTC.

The CDR3 reads CASSGDRDVNIQYF. The CDR3 DNA sequence: TGTGCCAGCAGCGGGGACAGGGATGTAAACATTCAGTACTTC. The chain employs TRBV7-8 and TRBJ2-4, with 9 bases aligning to TRBD1. This CDR3 is built from 14 residues. The germline gives CDR1 SGHVS, CDR2 FQNEAQ. Unmatched junction bases numbered 5, after V lost 5 bases and J lost 6 bases. Looking up the rest from reference TRBV7-8 and TRBJ2-4 gives the full variable domain: GAGVSQSPRYKVAKRGQDVALRCDPISGHVSLFWYQQALGQGPEFLTYFQNEAQLDKSGLPSDRFFAERPEGSVSTLKIQRTQQEDSAVYLCASSGDRDVNIQYFGAGTRLSVL.

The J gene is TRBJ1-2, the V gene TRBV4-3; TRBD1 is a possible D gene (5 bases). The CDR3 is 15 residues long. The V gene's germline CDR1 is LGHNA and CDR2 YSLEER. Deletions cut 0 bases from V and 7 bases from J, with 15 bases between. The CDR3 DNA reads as TGCGCCAGCAGCCAAGATCGACGGGGGGATGGTGGCTACACCTTC. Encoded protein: CASSQDRRGDGGYTF.

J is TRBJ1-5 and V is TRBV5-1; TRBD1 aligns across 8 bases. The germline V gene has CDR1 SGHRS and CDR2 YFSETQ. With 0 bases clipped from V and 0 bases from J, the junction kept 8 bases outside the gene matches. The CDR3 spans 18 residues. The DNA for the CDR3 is TGCGCCAGCAGCTTGGGTCCTGTCGGGACAGGTAGCAATCAGCCCCAGCATTTT. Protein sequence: CASSLGPVGTGSNQPQHF.

CDR3 region: CASSTTSTGEAFF. DNA for the CDR3: TGTGCCAGCAGTACAACTTCGACAGGGGAAGCTTTCTTT. The chain joins TRBV6-5 to TRBJ1-1; TRBD1 agrees at 7 bases. From germline, CDR1 is MNHEY and CDR2 SVGAGI. The V segment lost 5 bases and the J segment 8 bases; nucleotides outside the gene matches: 8. This CDR3 is 13 amino acids long.